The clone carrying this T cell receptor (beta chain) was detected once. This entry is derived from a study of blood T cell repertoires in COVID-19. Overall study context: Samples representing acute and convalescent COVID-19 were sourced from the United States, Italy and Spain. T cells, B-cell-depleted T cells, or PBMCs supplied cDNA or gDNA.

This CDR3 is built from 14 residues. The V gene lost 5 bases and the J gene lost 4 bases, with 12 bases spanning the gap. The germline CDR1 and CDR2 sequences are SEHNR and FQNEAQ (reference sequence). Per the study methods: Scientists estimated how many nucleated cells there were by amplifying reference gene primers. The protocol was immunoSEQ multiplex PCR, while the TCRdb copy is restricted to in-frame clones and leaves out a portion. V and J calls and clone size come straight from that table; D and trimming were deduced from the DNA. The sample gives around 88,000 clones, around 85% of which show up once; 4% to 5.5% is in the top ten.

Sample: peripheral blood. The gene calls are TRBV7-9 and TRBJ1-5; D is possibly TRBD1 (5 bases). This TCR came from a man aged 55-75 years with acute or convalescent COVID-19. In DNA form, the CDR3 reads TGTGCCAGCAGCCCCCCGGGGGAGAATCAGCCCCAGCATTTT. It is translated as CASSPPGENQPQHF.